This section outlines one TCR beta chain sequence together with its context. This record comes from a study of T cells in Graves' hyperthyroidism and ophthalmopathy. V dropped 5 bases and J dropped 1; count of bases not matched to a gene: 12. Germline loops: CDR1 SEHNR, CDR2 FQNEAQ (reference sequence). The CDR3 is made up of 18 amino acids. The CDR3 regions of TCR beta were amplified from RNA transcripts. First-round RT-PCR targeting the TCR CDR3 was performed with the HTBI primer set. TCRdb re-called the multiplex PCR reads with MiXCR, one entry per CDR3 protein. Of more than 300,000 distinct CDR3 sequences in the sample, 15% to 20% were seen once.

The sequenced material came from blood. The receptor was derived from a man younger than 35 with Graves' ophthalmopathy. The rearrangement uses TRBV7-9 and TRBJ2-2; 8 bases are shared with TRBD2. The CDR3 is CASSLREGPSKNTGELFF. CDR3 sequence (DNA): TGTGCCAGCAGCCTCCGGGAGGGACCGTCAAAGAACACCGGGGAGCTGTTTTTT.